This T cell receptor beta chain comes out of a study of blood T cell repertoires in COVID-19. In the original processing: Researchers report that nucleated cell counts were estimated from reference gene primer amplification. Assay used: immunoSEQ multiplex PCR; TCRdb lists only in-frame clones, some missing. The V and J calls and clone size are taken from that table; D and trimming were inferred from the DNA. The sample consists of approximately 350,000 clones, under 95% of them appearing once. The germline V gene has CDR1 MDHEN and CDR2 SYDVKM. The V and J ends lost 3 bases and 5 bases respectively, with 13 bases between them. This CDR3 has 14 amino acids.

The sample comprised peripheral blood. The rearrangement uses TRBV28 and TRBJ2-5; tentative D call: TRBD1 (5 bases). This TCR was recovered from a woman aged 18-35 years who had recovered from COVID-19. CDR3 loop: CASSFARVGETQYF. CDR3 in DNA: TGTGCCAGCAGTTTTGCCAGGGTGGGCGAGACCCAGTACTTC.